Given below is one TCR beta chain in context. The antigen is unknown. Trimming took 1 base from V and 0 from J, leaving 13 bases between them. CDR1 is SGHNT, CDR2 YENEEA, per germline. The CDR3 consists of 17 residues. These data originate in a study of beta chain features in type 1 diabetes. Findings and caveats of the study: The study found moderately but significantly shorter TCRB CDR3s in all four CD4+ subsets of Type 1 diabetes patients.

Expressed TCRB transcripts got sequenced, as all isolated RNA was reverse transcribed. Clones were read by immunoSEQ multiplex PCR, and TCRdb kept only the in-frame ones, dropping some. The sample consists of 150,000 to 200,000 clones, almost 65% of them appearing once. What was sequenced was naive CD4+ T cells from blood. This receptor was taken from a man in his thirties or forties with type 1 diabetes. The chain has TRBV11-3 and TRBJ2-1; D is ambiguous. CDR3 amino acids: CASSLGRSSRSYNEQFF. DNA for the CDR3: TGTGCCAGCAGCTTAGGGCGGAGCTCGCGCTCCTACAATGAGCAGTTCTTC.